These T cell receptor beta chains were read from a single sample in a study of regulatory T cells in long-lasting Graves disease. TCRdb re-called the multiplex PCR reads through MiXCR, storing one row per CDR3 protein. This table has hundreds of thousands of distinct CDR3 sequences, around a fifth appearing once. The source material was peripheral blood mononuclear cells (PBMCs), sampled when the disease was refractory, from a patient treated with antithyroid drugs. These receptors all stem from a female donor with Graves disease. Each CDR3 is given with its conserved first and last residue. Fields, in order: V gene, J gene, clone size, D gene, CDR3 protein, CDR3 DNA. A D gene is named only where the DNA matches it firmly. Clone size is stated in some rows and not others, as once, few, many or a class when expanded.

v_gene: TRBV6-1
j_gene: TRBJ2-3
abundance: few
d_gene: TRBD2
CDR3aa: CASSESGGTTDTQYF
CDR3nt: TGTGCCAGCAGTGAAAGCGGGGGGACCACAGATACGCAGTATTTT

v_gene: TRBV3-1
j_gene: TRBJ2-7
abundance: NA
d_gene: NA
CDR3aa: CASSARRSTYLYEQYF
CDR3nt: TGTGCCAGCAGCGCTAGGCGCTCCACATACTTATACGAGCAGTACTTC

v_gene: TRBV7-9
j_gene: TRBJ2-2
abundance: NA
d_gene: NA
CDR3aa: CASSSTVPSTGELFF
CDR3nt: TGTGCCAGCAGCTCGACAGTTCCGAGCACCGGGGAGCTGTTTTTT

v_gene: TRBV28
j_gene: TRBJ2-5
abundance: many
d_gene: NA
CDR3aa: CASSYDISQETQYF
CDR3nt: TGTGCCAGCAGCTATGATATCTCTCAAGAGACCCAGTACTTC

v_gene: TRBV19
j_gene: TRBJ1-1
abundance: NA
d_gene: TRBD1
CDR3aa: CASSFDREDTEAFF
CDR3nt: TGTGCCAGTAGTTTCGACAGGGAGGACACTGAAGCTTTCTTT

v_gene: TRBV7-9
j_gene: TRBJ2-7
abundance: few
d_gene: NA
CDR3aa: CASSLPDFTDGDSYEQYF
CDR3nt: TGTGCCAGCAGCTTACCCGACTTTACGGACGGGGACTCCTACGAGCAGTACTTC

v_gene: TRBV10-3
j_gene: TRBJ2-7
abundance: NA
d_gene: NA
CDR3aa: CAISELGSSYEQYF
CDR3nt: TGTGCCATCAGTGAGTTGGGGAGCTCCTACGAGCAGTACTTC

v_gene: TRBV28
j_gene: TRBJ2-7
abundance: many
d_gene: NA
CDR3aa: CASSLWGGISSYEQYF
CDR3nt: TGTGCCAGCAGTTTATGGGGAGGAATCAGCTCCTACGAGCAGTACTTC

v_gene: TRBV28
j_gene: TRBJ1-2
abundance: NA
d_gene: NA
CDR3aa: CASSLMGQDGYTF
CDR3nt: TGTGCCAGCAGTTTAATGGGGCAGGATGGCTACACCTTC

v_gene: TRBV6-5
j_gene: TRBJ1-1
abundance: many
d_gene: NA
CDR3aa: CASSFTDSNTEAFF
CDR3nt: TGTGCCAGCAGTTTCACGGACAGCAACACTGAAGCTTTCTTT

v_gene: TRBV2
j_gene: TRBJ1-2
abundance: many
d_gene: NA
CDR3aa: CASSEPFDGYGYTF
CDR3nt: TGTGCCAGCAGTGAACCTTTCGACGGTTATGGCTACACCTTC

v_gene: TRBV12-3/TRBV12-4
j_gene: TRBJ1-6
abundance: NA
d_gene: TRBD1
CDR3aa: CASSLSVGQGAYGSPLHF
CDR3nt: TGTGCCAGCAGTTTGTCGGTGGGGCAGGGGGCGTATGGTTCACCCCTCCACTTT

v_gene: TRBV24-1
j_gene: TRBJ2-3
abundance: few
d_gene: TRBD1
CDR3aa: CATSDPQGGNTDTQYF
CDR3nt: TGTGCCACCAGTGACCCACAGGGGGGAAACACAGATACGCAGTATTTT

v_gene: TRBV5-6
j_gene: TRBJ1-2
abundance: few
d_gene: NA
CDR3aa: CASSSGQQLLYGYTF
CDR3nt: TGTGCCAGCAGCTCAGGACAGCAACTCCTCTATGGCTACACCTTC

v_gene: TRBV5-4
j_gene: TRBJ2-5
abundance: NA
d_gene: NA
CDR3aa: CASSSRVGGPQETQYF
CDR3nt: TGTGCCAGCAGCTCCAGGGTCGGGGGACCGCAAGAGACCCAGTACTTC

v_gene: TRBV30
j_gene: TRBJ1-6
abundance: few
d_gene: NA
CDR3aa: CAWTNGLDSPLHF
CDR3nt: TGTGCCTGGACGAATGGCCTTGATTCACCCCTCCACTTT

v_gene: TRBV6-2/TRBV6-3
j_gene: TRBJ1-1
abundance: many
d_gene: NA
CDR3aa: CASSYPGTGNTEAFF
CDR3nt: TGTGCCAGCAGTTACCCCGGGACGGGGAACACTGAAGCTTTCTTT

v_gene: TRBV7-2
j_gene: TRBJ2-1
abundance: few
d_gene: TRBD2
CDR3aa: CASSSLAGGLNEQFF
CDR3nt: TGTGCCAGCAGTTCCTTAGCGGGAGGACTCAATGAGCAGTTCTTC

v_gene: TRBV7-7
j_gene: TRBJ2-5
abundance: NA
d_gene: TRBD2
CDR3aa: CASSPGTSGSWVQETQYF
CDR3nt: TGTGCTAGCAGTCCCGGGACTAGCGGGAGTTGGGTCCAAGAGACCCAGTACTTC

v_gene: TRBV20-1
j_gene: TRBJ2-2
abundance: few
d_gene: NA
CDR3aa: CSASSSANTGELFF
CDR3nt: TGCAGTGCTAGTTCTAGCGCTAACACCGGGGAGCTGTTTTTT

v_gene: TRBV7-2
j_gene: TRBJ2-7
abundance: NA
d_gene: NA
CDR3aa: CASSPRRTRRPSYEQYF
CDR3nt: TGTGCCAGCAGCCCCCGGCGAACCCGCCGGCCCTCCTACGAGCAGTACTTC

v_gene: TRBV6-2/TRBV6-3
j_gene: TRBJ1-6
abundance: NA
d_gene: NA
CDR3aa: CASSEMGPWRSPLHF
CDR3nt: TGTGCCAGCAGTGAAATGGGACCATGGAGATCACCCCTCCACTTT

v_gene: TRBV25-1
j_gene: TRBJ1-2
abundance: many
d_gene: TRBD1
CDR3aa: CASSPIETGAIGYTF
CDR3nt: TGTGCCAGCAGCCCCATTGAGACAGGGGCTATTGGCTACACCTTC

v_gene: TRBV3-1
j_gene: TRBJ1-5
abundance: NA
d_gene: TRBD1
CDR3aa: CASSQGTGAGNQPQHF
CDR3nt: TGTGCCAGCAGCCAAGGGACAGGGGCAGGTAATCAGCCCCAGCATTTT

v_gene: TRBV3-1
j_gene: TRBJ2-7
abundance: few
d_gene: NA
CDR3aa: CASSPGWGEQYF
CDR3nt: TGTGCCAGCAGCCCCGGATGGGGCGAGCAGTACTTC

v_gene: TRBV9
j_gene: TRBJ1-1
abundance: few
d_gene: NA
CDR3aa: CATSPRTEAFF
CDR3nt: TGTGCCACCTCCCCCCGCACTGAAGCTTTCTTT

v_gene: TRBV4-3
j_gene: TRBJ1-5
abundance: NA
d_gene: NA
CDR3aa: CASSQAETGQPPQHF
CDR3nt: TGCGCCAGCAGCCAAGCTGAGACAGGCCAACCGCCCCAGCATTTT

v_gene: TRBV9
j_gene: TRBJ2-2
abundance: NA
d_gene: TRBD1
CDR3aa: CASSTWDRERTGELFF
CDR3nt: TGTGCCAGCAGCACCTGGGACAGGGAGAGGACCGGGGAGCTGTTTTTT

v_gene: TRBV5-6
j_gene: TRBJ2-2
abundance: few
d_gene: NA
CDR3aa: CASSFVAGVDTGELFF
CDR3nt: TGTGCCAGCAGCTTCGTTGCAGGGGTAGACACCGGGGAGCTGTTTTTT

v_gene: TRBV5-1
j_gene: TRBJ1-1
abundance: NA
d_gene: NA
CDR3aa: CASSPRNSNTEAFF
CDR3nt: TGCGCCAGCAGCCCCCGGAACTCCAACACTGAAGCTTTCTTT

v_gene: TRBV6-1
j_gene: TRBJ1-2
abundance: many
d_gene: NA
CDR3aa: CASSNAANYGYTF
CDR3nt: TGTGCCAGCAGTAACGCAGCTAACTATGGCTACACCTTC

v_gene: TRBV29-1
j_gene: TRBJ2-7
abundance: few
d_gene: TRBD1
CDR3aa: CSVAQQGSSYEQYF
CDR3nt: TGCAGCGTTGCCCAACAGGGGTCCTCCTACGAGCAGTACTTC

v_gene: TRBV9
j_gene: TRBJ1-1
abundance: NA
d_gene: NA
CDR3aa: CASSPGGGLNTEAFF
CDR3nt: TGTGCCAGCAGCCCAGGCGGGGGGCTGAACACTGAAGCTTTCTTT

v_gene: TRBV11-3
j_gene: TRBJ2-3
abundance: once
d_gene: NA
CDR3aa: CASSFVASSTDTQYF
CDR3nt: TGTGCCAGCAGCTTCGTAGCGTCTAGCACAGATACGCAGTATTTT

v_gene: TRBV12-3/TRBV12-4
j_gene: TRBJ2-3
abundance: NA
d_gene: NA
CDR3aa: CASSSSPGYQTDTQYF
CDR3nt: TGTGCCAGCAGTTCCTCACCTGGATATCAAACAGATACGCAGTATTTT

v_gene: TRBV18
j_gene: TRBJ1-5
abundance: NA
d_gene: TRBD1
CDR3aa: CASSPNTGGDQPQHF
CDR3nt: TGTGCCAGCTCACCGAACACAGGGGGAGATCAGCCCCAGCATTTT

v_gene: TRBV6-1
j_gene: TRBJ1-5
abundance: NA
d_gene: TRBD1
CDR3aa: CASSWDRGDQPQHF
CDR3nt: TGTGCCAGCAGCTGGGACAGGGGGGATCAGCCCCAGCATTTT

v_gene: TRBV7-8
j_gene: TRBJ2-7
abundance: many
d_gene: TRBD1
CDR3aa: CASSLGGTGSTYEQYF
CDR3nt: TGTGCCAGCAGCCTAGGTGGGACAGGGTCCACCTACGAGCAGTACTTC